This T cell receptor beta chain was identified during a study of T cell responses to AZD1222 COVID-19 vaccine. Study results and limitations: Spike-specific TCR breadth and depth rose after two AZD1222 doses.

The protocol was immunoSEQ multiplex PCR, while the TCRdb copy is restricted to in-frame clones and leaves out a portion. The data show around 140,000 clones, about 88% seen once. With V trimmed by 4 bases and J by 10 bases, 6 bases remained unmatched. CDR1 is MNHEY, CDR2 SMNVEV, per germline (reference sequence). CDR3 size: 13 residues. Comments on this clone: As yet, its antigen is unknown.

V is TRBV27 and J is TRBJ1-1, with 10 bases that match TRBD1. Sequencing used peripheral blood, obtained on day 0 of AZD1222 vaccination. This receptor was taken from an adult in good health. In DNA, the CDR3 is TGTGCCAGCAGTTCCAGGGGGACAGGGGTAGCTTTCTTT. Its translation: CASSSRGTGVAFF.